The 9 T cell receptor beta chains reported below all come from one sample, sequenced in a study of blood T cell repertoires in COVID-19. Method: immunoSEQ multiplex PCR; TCRdb's copy keeps in-frame clones and lacks some. The table includes over 150,000 clones, 84% detected once. The material sequenced was peripheral blood. Receptor source: a man younger than 35 with active or convalescent COVID-19.

This clone was detected once. The CDR3 is CASSSTAHNQPQHF. CDR3 DNA sequence: TGTGCCAGCAGTTCAACAGCCCACAATCAGCCCCAGCATTTT. The chain carries TRBV7-2 and TRBJ1-5; no reliable D call. V gave up 6 bases and J gave up 3 bases, with 12 bases separating them. The CDR3 is 14 residues long. The germline V gene encodes CDR1 SGHTA and CDR2 FQGNSA.

V gene TRBV5-5 combines with J gene TRBJ1-2; 7 bases align to TRBD1. Per germline, CDR1 SGHKS and CDR2 YYEKEE (reference sequence). The CDR3 totals 15 residues. J was trimmed by 1 base and V by 4 bases; bases with no gene match: 7. In DNA, the CDR3 is TGTGCCAGCAGCCTAATGACAGGGAATAACTATGGCTACACCTTC. This gives the protein CASSLMTGNNYGYTF.

The CDR3 coding sequence is TGTGCCAGCAGCCCTAGGATCTCCTACGAGCAGTACTTC. This translates into CASSPRISYEQYF. The chain recombines TRBV7-8 with TRBJ2-7, with unresolved D. In germline, CDR1 is SGHVS, CDR2 FQNEAQ. Deletions cut 5 bases from V and 0 bases from J, with 8 bases between. The CDR3 spans 13 residues. Supplemented by reference TRBV7-8 and TRBJ2-7, the full variable domain reads GAGVSQSPRYKVAKRGQDVALRCDPISGHVSLFWYQQALGQGPEFLTYFQNEAQLDKSGLPSDRFFAERPEGSVSTLKIQRTQQEDSAVYLCASSPRISYEQYFGPGTRLTVT.

This clone was seen a single time. This sequence joins TRBV29-1 and TRBJ1-2; D is unclear. In germline, CDR1 is SQVTM, CDR2 ANQGSEA. Trimming stripped 3 bases from V and 6 bases from J, with 20 bases between. There are 15 residues in the CDR3. In DNA form, the CDR3 reads TGCAGCGTTGAGGGTTTGACGCTTAAGGAGCATGGCTACACCTTC. Translating gives CSVEGLTLKEHGYTF.

The sample holds one count of this clone. Here the CDR3 DNA reads TGTGCCAGCAGTTTCAGGGTTGGCATTGCGGGAGGTTTCTATGAGCAGTTCTTC. Its protein is CASSFRVGIAGGFYEQFF. The chain uses TRBV27 and TRBJ2-1; TRBD2 aligns across 8 bases. The CDR3 contains 18 residues. Germline loops: CDR1 MNHEY, CDR2 SMNVEV (reference sequence). With V trimmed by 3 bases and J by 8 bases, 18 bases remained unmatched.

The rearrangement uses TRBV4-1 and TRBJ1-1; D is possibly TRBD1 (5 bases). The CDR3 runs to 18 residues. V shed 1 base and J shed 3 bases, with 21 bases lying between them. CDR1 MGHRA and CDR2 YSYEKL come from the germline V gene. In DNA form, the CDR3 reads TGCGCCAGCAGCCAAGGCTTTGGGGCCATGCGTAAGGACACTGAAGCTTTCTTT. It is translated as CASSQGFGAMRKDTEAFF.

This chain connects TRBV7-8 to TRBJ2-3; D perhaps matches TRBD2 (5 bases). Trimming stripped 6 bases from V and 6 bases from J, with 13 bases between. The CDR3 is 13 amino acids. The germline gives CDR1 SGHVS, CDR2 FQNEAQ. CDR3 DNA: TGTGCCAGCAGTGACTCCTCGGGGGATACGCAGTATTTT. Protein sequence: CASSDSSGDTQYF.

V and J are TRBV18 and TRBJ2-7; possible D gene TRBD2, 6 bases. The ends were cut back, 0 bases at V and 5 bases at J, with 17 bases in the middle. Germline V gene sequence: CDR1 KGHSH, CDR2 LQKENI. This CDR3 is 16 amino acids long. The DNA for the CDR3 is TGTGCCAGCTCACCACCCGCGGGGAAGGCCCCAAACGAGCAGTACTTC. Amino acid sequence: CASSPPAGKAPNEQYF.

The CDR3 DNA reads TGTGCCAGCAGCGTAGGAGGGGCGGGAGGGCCCTACAATGAGCAGTTCTTC. Protein: CASSVGGAGGPYNEQFF. The chain has TRBV9 and TRBJ2-1; 9 bases line up with TRBD2. The CDR3 consists of 17 residues. Unmatched junction bases numbered 6, after V lost 0 bases and J lost 2 bases. Germline CDR1 reads SGDLS; CDR2 reads YYNGEE.